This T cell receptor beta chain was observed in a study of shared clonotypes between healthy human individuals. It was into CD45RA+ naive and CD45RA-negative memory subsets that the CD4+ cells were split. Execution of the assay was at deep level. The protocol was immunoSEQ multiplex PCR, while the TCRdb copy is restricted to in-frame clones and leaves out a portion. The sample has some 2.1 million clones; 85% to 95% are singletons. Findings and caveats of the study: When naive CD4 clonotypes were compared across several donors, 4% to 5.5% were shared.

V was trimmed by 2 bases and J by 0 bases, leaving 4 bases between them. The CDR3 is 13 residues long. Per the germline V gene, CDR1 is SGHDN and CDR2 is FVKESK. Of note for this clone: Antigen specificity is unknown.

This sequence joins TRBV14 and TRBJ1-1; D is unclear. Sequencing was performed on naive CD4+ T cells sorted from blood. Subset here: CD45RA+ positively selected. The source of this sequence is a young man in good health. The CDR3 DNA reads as TGTGCCAGCAGCCAACGGATGAACACTGAAGCTTTCTTT. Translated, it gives CASSQRMNTEAFF.